One sample yielded the 25 T cell receptor beta chains listed below, sequenced in a study of control samples from healthy donors and cancer patients. Using immunoSEQ multiplex PCR, the repertoire was profiled, and TCRdb retains in-frame clones only, with some absent. The table has tens of thousands of clones, roughly 93% seen once. The sequenced material came from PBMCs. These receptors were obtained from a middle-aged woman with lung cancer.

The chain recombines TRBV6-5 with TRBJ1-1, with a possible D match to TRBD1 (6 bases). In germline, CDR1 is MNHEY, CDR2 SVGAGI. The V and J ends lost 6 bases and 1 base respectively, with 12 bases between them. The CDR3 length is 14 residues. This CDR3 is CASRWDTSNTEAFF. The CDR3 bases are TGTGCCAGCAGATGGGACACCTCGAACACTGAAGCTTTCTTT.

This rearrangement joins TRBV25-1 to TRBJ1-5; the D gene is possibly TRBD1 (6 bases). The CDR3 spans 16 residues. Germline V gene sequence: CDR1 MGHDK, CDR2 SYGVNS. Trimming cost V 8 bases and J 1 base, with 18 bases left between them. DNA for the CDR3: TGTGCCAGCCCCCGTCCCGGGACAAACAGCAATCAGCCCCAGCATTTT. Translation: CASPRPGTNSNQPQHF.

The J gene is TRBJ1-2, the V gene TRBV4-1; D ambiguous. The germline V and J ends were trimmed by 3 bases and 3 bases, with 14 bases remaining between them. From germline, CDR1 is MGHRA and CDR2 YSYEKL. The CDR3 contains 15 residues. This chain's CDR3 is CASSQGNQEYYGYTF. CDR3 DNA: TGCGCCAGCAGCCAGGGGAACCAGGAATACTATGGCTACACCTTC.

The rearrangement joins TRBV6-1 to TRBJ1-2; D is uncertain. Germline CDR1 reads MNHNS; CDR2 reads SASEGT. The ends were cut back, 3 bases at V and 3 bases at J, with 8 bases in the middle. The CDR3 runs to 13 residues. The CDR3 protein is CASSDRSYYGYTF. The CDR3, as DNA: TGTGCCAGCAGTGATAGGAGTTACTATGGCTACACCTTC.

This clone has only one observation. The chain combines TRBV19 with TRBJ1-5; unclear D gene. Per germline, CDR1 LNHDA and CDR2 SQIVND (reference sequence). The CDR3 is 11 residues long. The germline V and J ends were trimmed by 8 bases and 9 bases, with 11 bases remaining between them. The CDR3 bases are TGTGCCAGTGTTGATCAAGGGCCCCAGCATTTT. Translation gives CASVDQGPQHF. Together with reference TRBV19 and TRBJ1-5, the CDR3 gives the full variable domain: DGGITQSPKYLFRKEGQNVTLSCEQNLNHDAMYWYRQDPGQGLRLIYYSQIVNDFQKGDIAEGYSVSREKKESFPLTVTSAQKNPTAFYLCASVDQGPQHFGDGTRLSIL.

The chain carries TRBV13 and TRBJ2-3; tentatively, D is TRBD1 or TRBD2 (5 bases each). Per germline, CDR1 PRHDT and CDR2 FYEKMQ (reference sequence). CDR3 size: 18 residues. V was shortened by 5 bases and J by 2 bases, with 23 bases between the two germline ends. The DNA for the CDR3 is TGTGCCAGCAGCGAACGAGGGGCATTAGTGATTCACACAGATACGCAGTATTTT. Translation gives CASSERGALVIHTDTQYF.

V is TRBV24-1 and J is TRBJ2-5, with a possible D match to TRBD2 (7 bases). CDR3 length equals 14 residues. The germline V gene has CDR1 KGHDR and CDR2 SFDVKD. V lost 9 bases and J lost 2, with 15 bases in between. CDR3 residues: CATGEGGNQETQYF. As DNA, the CDR3 is TGTGCCACCGGGGAGGGGGGAAATCAAGAGACCCAGTACTTC.

V gene TRBV14 combines with J gene TRBJ2-7; D remains ambiguous. There are 12 residues in the CDR3. The germline V and J ends were trimmed by 4 bases and 2 bases, with 6 bases remaining between them. CDR1 is SGHDN, CDR2 FVKESK, per germline. The chain's CDR3 is CASSPQTYEQYF. The CDR3 coding sequence is TGTGCCAGCAGCCCGCAAACCTACGAGCAGTACTTC.

The chain carries TRBV6-5 and TRBJ2-7; TRBD2 matches at 9 bases. V dropped 7 bases and J dropped 2; count of bases not matched to a gene: 6. Looked up from germline, CDR1 is MNHEY and CDR2 is SVGAGI. The CDR3 has 14 amino acids. CDR3: CASKQREVTYEQYF. The CDR3 DNA reads TGTGCCAGCAAACAGCGGGAGGTAACCTACGAGCAGTACTTC.

The V call is TRBV5-1, the J call TRBJ2-3; 11 positions match TRBD1. V shed 4 bases, J shed 3 bases, and the junction held 4 bases outside the gene matches. The CDR3 spans 15 residues. Germline V lookup: CDR1 SGHRS, CDR2 YFSETQ. In nucleotides, the CDR3 is TGCGCCAGCAGCACCGGGACAGGGGGGACAGATACGCAGTATTTT. Residues: CASSTGTGGTDTQYF.

The rearrangement links TRBV28 to TRBJ2-7; no firm D call. The germline V and J ends were trimmed by 1 base and 5 bases, with 12 bases remaining between them. Germline-derived CDR1 and CDR2 are MDHEN and SYDVKM. The CDR3 has 14 amino acids. In DNA form, the CDR3 reads TGTGCCAGCAGTTTATCGGAGAATCGGGACGAGCAGTACTTC. Translated: CASSLSENRDEQYF. The variable domain in full, with the rest retrieved from reference TRBV28 and TRBJ2-7, is DVKVTQSSRYLVKRTGEKVFLECVQDMDHENMFWYRQDPGLGLRLIYFSYDVKMKEKGDIPEGYSVSREKKERFSLILESASTNQTSMYLCASSLSENRDEQYFGPGTRLTVT.

Here the CDR3 reads CASSITGLANQPQHF. As DNA, the CDR3 is TGTGCCAGTAGTATCACGGGCCTTGCTAATCAGCCCCAGCATTTT. The chain has TRBV19 and TRBJ1-5; no clear D gene. CDR1 is LNHDA, CDR2 SQIVND, per germline (reference sequence). The CDR3 has 15 amino acids. Trimming pared 3 bases from V and 4 bases from J, leaving 13 bases between.

This rearrangement joins TRBV10-1 to TRBJ1-6; D is ambiguous. The germline V gene encodes CDR1 WNHNN and CDR2 SYGVQD (reference sequence). V dropped 2 bases and J dropped 6 bases, with 14 bases sitting between them. The CDR3 spans 16 residues. The CDR3 coding sequence is TGCGCCAGCAGTGAGGTATCGGGGAATCCTAATTCACCCCTCCACTTT. This translates into CASSEVSGNPNSPLHF.

V is TRBV5-6 and J is TRBJ2-5; a weak D match, TRBD1 (5 bases). The CDR3 length is 14 residues. Germline loops: CDR1 SGHDT, CDR2 YYEEEE. V shed 2 bases and J shed 1 base, with 9 bases lying between them. The CDR3 DNA reads as TGTGCCAGCAGCTTAACAAGGGGCCAAGAGACCCAGTACTTC. Amino acids: CASSLTRGQETQYF. Filled out from reference TRBV5-6 and TRBJ2-5, the complete variable domain reads DAGVTQSPTHLIKTRGQQVTLRCSPKSGHDTVSWYQQALGQGPQFIFQYYEEEERQRGNFPDRFSGHQFPNYSSELNVNALLLGDSALYLCASSLTRGQETQYFGPGTRLLVL.

The chain joins TRBV5-3 to TRBJ2-3, with 7 bases that match TRBD2. TRBV5-3 is assigned to the ORF class and has an uncertain function. The length of the CDR3 is 15 residues. V lost 10 bases, J lost 1 base, and 12 bases stayed unmatched. DNA of the CDR3: TGTGCCGCCGCGGGCGGAGCGGGGCGCACAGATACGCAGTATTTT. Its translation: CAAAGGAGRTDTQYF.

On this clone: Other DNA sequences in the same sample also yield this CDR3. The chain joins TRBV28 to TRBJ1-5, with a tentative D call TRBD1 (5 bases). CDR3 length: 15 amino acids. Germline CDR1 is MDHEN and CDR2 is SYDVKM. V was shortened by 5 bases and J by 6 bases, with 17 bases between the two germline ends. The CDR3 nucleotides are TGTGCCAGCAGTGGACCCGGGCAGGGTGGTCAGCCCCAGCATTTT. Its protein is CASSGPGQGGQPQHF. Combining the CDR3 with reference TRBV28 and TRBJ1-5 gives the whole variable domain DVKVTQSSRYLVKRTGEKVFLECVQDMDHENMFWYRQDPGLGLRLIYFSYDVKMKEKGDIPEGYSVSREKKERFSLILESASTNQTSMYLCASSGPGQGGQPQHFGDGTRLSIL.

This clone was seen a single time. The chain combines TRBV9 with TRBJ2-3, with D perhaps assigned TRBD1 or TRBD2 (5 bases each). This CDR3 is 16 amino acids long. V was trimmed by 3 bases and J by 4 bases, leaving 18 bases between them. Germline V gene lookup returns CDR1 SGDLS and CDR2 YYNGEE. CDR3 in amino acids: CASSAGPGRRADTQYF. In DNA form, the CDR3 reads TGTGCCAGCAGCGCAGGGCCGGGACGTAGGGCAGATACGCAGTATTTT.

The V call is TRBV6-1, the J call TRBJ1-4; tentative D call: TRBD1 (5 bases). Per the germline V gene, CDR1 is MNHNS and CDR2 is SASEGT. The CDR3 consists of 14 residues. Trimming pared 3 bases from V and 7 bases from J, leaving 12 bases between. The CDR3 protein is CASSEIPGIEKLFF. Here the CDR3 DNA reads TGTGCCAGCAGTGAGATCCCAGGGATTGAAAAACTGTTTTTT.

This chain links TRBV24-1 with TRBJ1-2; D gene ambiguous. The germline CDR1 and CDR2 sequences are KGHDR and SFDVKD. Deletions cut 4 bases from V and 3 bases from J, with 5 bases between. This CDR3 is 12 amino acids long. CDR3 region: CATSDPDYGYTF. The CDR3 DNA reads TGTGCCACCAGTGACCCGGACTATGGCTACACCTTC.

The V and J genes are TRBV19 and TRBJ1-6; D uncertain. Trimming stripped 0 bases from V and 7 bases from J, with 10 bases between. Germline CDR1 LNHDA, CDR2 SQIVND (reference sequence). The CDR3 is 15 residues long. The CDR3 DNA sequence: TGTGCCAGTAGTATAGACAACTTACGGAATTCACCCCTCCACTTT. This sequence encodes CASSIDNLRNSPLHF.

The V gene is TRBV12-3 or TRBV12-4, the J gene TRBJ1-2, with D hard to call. There are 13 residues in the CDR3. Trimming took 3 bases from V and 6 from J, leaving 11 bases between them. The CDR3 region is CASSLGLRHGYTF. The CDR3, as DNA: TGTGCCAGCAGTTTGGGTCTGAGACATGGCTACACCTTC.

This chain joins TRBV4-2 and TRBJ1-1; D unresolved. Germline loops: CDR1 LGHNA, CDR2 YNFKEQ. V lost 0 bases, J lost 1 base, and 6 bases lay in between. This CDR3 region has 14 residues. CDR3 region: CASSQDWTNTEAFF. Here the CDR3 DNA reads TGTGCCAGCAGCCAAGATTGGACGAACACTGAAGCTTTCTTT.

The chain couples TRBV4-1 to TRBJ1-1; D uncertain. Germline CDR1 and CDR2: MGHRA and YSYEKL. The CDR3 runs to 13 residues. The V end was cut by 2 bases, the J end by 6 bases, with 10 bases between. CDR3 in amino acids: CASSQNSGAEAFF. CDR3 in DNA: TGCGCCAGCAGCCAAAATAGCGGGGCTGAAGCTTTCTTT.

The chain joins TRBV5-1 to TRBJ2-7; D gene uncertain. The CDR3 is 14 amino acids. V dropped 4 bases and J dropped 0 bases, with 11 bases sitting between them. Germline CDR1 reads SGHRS; CDR2 reads YFSETQ. The CDR3 here is CASSRTVSSYEQYF. CDR3 in DNA: TGCGCCAGCAGCCGGACGGTAAGCTCCTACGAGCAGTACTTC.

The V and J genes are TRBV11-2 and TRBJ2-7, with 9 bases identical to TRBD1. Germline V CDR1 and CDR2: SGHAT, FQNNGV. With 4 bases clipped from V and 8 bases from J, the junction kept 12 bases outside the gene matches. The CDR3 contains 15 residues. CDR3 protein: CASSSPGDRAGQQYF. Here the CDR3 DNA reads TGTGCCAGCAGCTCTCCCGGGGACAGGGCAGGCCAGCAGTACTTC.